The present entry profiles one TCR beta chain with its context. These data are taken from a study of cytomegalovirus exposure and HLA in healthy donors. Trimming took 0 bases from V and 1 from J; bases not matched to a gene: 14. The germline V gene has CDR1 SGHRS and CDR2 YFSETQ. This CDR3 contains 19 residues. Primers for the PCR totalled 60 Vbeta and 13 Jbeta. Here immunoSEQ multiplex PCR was the method, and the copy in TCRdb shows in-frame clones only, minus some. The sample includes 160,000 or so clones, around 82% of them seen just once. Sequenced: PBMCs. This sequence joins TRBV5-1 and TRBJ1-2; 8 bases map to TRBD1. This clonotype was sampled from a woman between 45 and 65 years old in good health and CMV-seropositive. This CDR3 is CASSLGPGRTGLNNYGYTF. As DNA, the CDR3 is TGCGCCAGCAGCTTGGGACCCGGAAGGACAGGGCTGAATAACTATGGCTACACCTTC.